The next 5 T cell receptor beta chains were all read from a single sample in a study of beta chain features in type 1 diabetes. Overall study results and limits: Moderately but significantly shorter TCRB CDR3s were found in Type 1 diabetes patients in all four CD4+ subsets.

The antigens for these receptors are not known. Since all of the isolated RNA was reverse transcribed, expressed TCRB transcripts were what got sequenced. Sequencing was performed with immunoSEQ multiplex PCR; in TCRdb, only in-frame clones are kept and a portion is missing. The table lists approximately 260,000 clones, about a fifth of them singletons. Sequenced: naive CD4+ T cells from blood. The receptors were sampled from a woman aged 40 to 49 with type 1 diabetes.

The rearrangement uses TRBV29-1 and TRBJ1-2, with D tentatively TRBD1 (5 bases). Germline CDR1 reads SQVTM; CDR2 reads ANQGSEA. CDR3 size: 16 residues. The V gene lost 6 bases and the J gene lost 2 bases, with 22 bases spanning the gap. CDR3 in DNA: TGCAGCGTCCCTTCCGCGGGGGGACGATCAAACTATGGCTACACCTTC. Protein product: CSVPSAGGRSNYGYTF.

The CDR3 reads CASSLQVMNTEAFF. As DNA, the CDR3 is TGTGCCAGCAGCTTACAGGTCATGAACACTGAAGCTTTCTTT. V is TRBV7-9 and J is TRBJ1-1; D is ambiguous. The V gene's germline CDR1 is SEHNR and CDR2 FQNEAQ (reference sequence). Deletions cut 2 bases from V and 0 bases from J, with 7 bases between. This CDR3 comprises 14 residues.

This clone was counted between two and nine times. This chain uses TRBV4-2 with TRBJ2-5, with D hard to call. The CDR3 loop spans 17 amino acids. In germline, CDR1 is LGHNA, CDR2 YNFKEQ. Trimming took off 0 bases at V and 2 bases at J, with 16 bases between the two ends. CDR3 sequence: CASSQEVLVSRQETQYF. The CDR3 DNA is TGTGCCAGCAGCCAAGAGGTTTTGGTGTCGAGGCAAGAGACCCAGTACTTC.

The CDR3 DNA follows: TGTGCCTGGAGTGGGCGGGACAGGGGGCGCGTCGATGAGCAGTTCTTC. It codes for CAWSGRDRGRVDEQFF. V gene TRBV30 combines with J gene TRBJ2-1, with TRBD1 identical over 12 bases. The CDR3 runs to 16 residues. Trimming took 1 base from V and 8 from J; bases not matched to a gene: 9. The germline CDR1 and CDR2 sequences are GTSNPN and SVGIG (reference sequence).

The gene calls are TRBV5-1 and TRBJ2-2; 10 bases are a match to TRBD2. CDR1 is SGHRS, CDR2 YFSETQ, per germline. V shed 0 bases, J shed 5 bases, and the junction held 7 bases outside the gene matches. This CDR3 contains 17 residues. CDR3 sequence reads: CASSLAVLAGVTGELFF. CDR3 in DNA: TGCGCCAGCAGCTTGGCCGTCCTAGCGGGAGTTACCGGGGAGCTGTTTTTT. The whole variable domain, remainder taken from reference TRBV5-1 and TRBJ2-2, is KAGVTQTPRYLIKTRGQQVTLSCSPISGHRSVSWYQQTPGQGLQFLFEYFSETQRNKGNFPGRFSGRQFSNSRSEMNVSTLELGDSALYLCASSLAVLAGVTGELFFGEGSRLTVL.